Detailed here is one T cell receptor beta chain. In the authors' workflow: Reference gene primers were amplified, and this amplification served to estimate nucleated cell counts. Produced via immunoSEQ multiplex PCR; TCRdb's table is partial and in-frame only. V and J calls and clone size come straight from that table; D and trimming were deduced from the DNA. In the table there are fewer than 90,000 clones, about 80% of which are singletons. This entry is derived from a study of blood T cell repertoires in COVID-19. Study-level background: From the United States, Italy and Spain came samples of acute and convalescent COVID-19.

CDR3 length equals 13 residues. V was trimmed by 2 bases and J by 1 base, leaving 4 bases between them. Looked up from germline, CDR1 is PRHDT and CDR2 is FYEKMQ (reference sequence). This TCR came from a woman at least 80 years old with acute or convalescent COVID-19. The V gene is TRBV13, the J gene TRBJ2-3; D remains ambiguous. The specimen sequenced was peripheral blood. The CDR3 is CASSLRGTDTQYF. The CDR3 region has the DNA TGTGCCAGCAGCTTAAGAGGCACAGATACGCAGTATTTT.